This T cell receptor beta chain was identified in a study of blood T cell repertoires in COVID-19 (dated by TCRdb to about 2020). Regarding the complete study: Samples from collaborators originated in the United States, Italy and Spain and spanned both the acute and convalescent phases of COVID-19. The repertoires were released in a freely available public database meant as a resource for research on the immune response to SARS-CoV-2. The prospective study material was composed of cDNA or gDNA derived from T cells, B-cell-depleted T cells, or PBMCs. Sample metadata almost always included a de-identified subject ID, COVID-19 status, age in years and sex. The dataset comprised deeply sampled blood TCRbeta repertoires from subjects exposed to, actively infected with, or recovered from COVID-19. Samples came from the ongoing ImmuneRACE study (first 160 participants) plus 1,254 subjects from 6 global collaborators. Where available, HLA class I and class II types were obtained from metadata supplied by the sample provider rather than from assay-based typing.

Enrolling through a virtual design, the prospective study's participants ranged in age from roughly 18 to 90 years and lived across roughly 24 United States geographic areas. In the prospective study, cohorts were assigned on the basis of participant-reported clinical history obtained from a screening survey and a study questionnaire. Recovered participants in ImmuneRACE Cohort 3 were defined as having two consecutive negative NP/OP PCR tests, clearance from a healthcare professional, or resolution of symptoms. Mobile phlebotomists in the prospective study collected whole blood, serum and a nasopharyngeal or oropharyngeal swab from every participant. Additional blood draws and questionnaires over an approximately 2-month period could optionally be provided by prospective study participants. Before DNA extraction, prospective study blood samples were shipped either frozen or at room temperature.

About this clone itself: No cognate antigen has been identified for it. The input lacks base qualities; no much larger clone sits a single base away.

TCRbeta CDR3 regions were amplified from genomic DNA by means of the immunoSEQ Assay, a bias-controlled multiplex PCR. The authors processed their data as follows. Nucleated cell counts per sample were estimated from amplification of reference gene primers within the assay. Sequence reads were collapsed and filtered to measure the absolute abundance of every unique TCRbeta CDR3 rearrangement. For each sample, productive Simpson clonality was calculated as the square root of Simpson's diversity index over productive rearrangements. TCRdb limited this immuneACCESS table to in-frame rearrangements with V and J called. A share of clones is missing; checked studies link under half to unresolved V genes, and the rest is unexplained. V and J calls and clone size are given by that table; D and trimming were obtained from the DNA. Counted in this sample were a few hundred thousand clones; about 87% of them appeared once. Together, the top ten hold approximately 9% of the sample.

Trimming takes 0 bases from V and 2 bases from J, and the germline ends sit 16 bases apart. As encoded in the germline V gene (reference sequence), CDR1 is SGHNT while CDR2 is YYREEE. Measured from the cysteine to the phenylalanine, the CDR3 is 17 residues long. The sequence is cut down to CDR3 DNA, 51 bases in frame from base 1. The paper as a whole reports these results and caveats: Clinical and demographic metadata were provided uncurated, with the amount varying by source and participant.

The origin of this receptor is a woman aged 18-29 years who had recovered from COVID-19. The sample consisted of PBMCs or T cells enriched from blood (not recorded which). The chain uses TRBV5-4 and TRBJ2-3, with a tentative D gene TRBD2 over 5 matching bases. The CDR3 here reads CASSLGVGIANTDTQYF. DNA sequence: TGTGCCAGCAGCTTGGGTGTGGGGATAGCGAACACAGATACGCAGTATTTT.